This is a list of T cell receptor beta chains from one sample in a study of cytomegalovirus exposure and HLA in healthy donors. The table came from immunoSEQ multiplex PCR; TCRdb's copy has only in-frame clones and leaves some out. The sample carries over 150,000 clones, 77% recorded once. What was sequenced was PBMCs. The receptors come from a male donor in good health and CMV-seropositive. CDR3s include the opening cysteine and the closing phenylalanine or tryptophan. A D gene is named only where the DNA matches it firmly. Expanded clones are given a class, and other clones once, few, many or no size at all.

size,V,J,D,DNA,CDR3
-,TRBV11-2,TRBJ2-2,-,TGTGCCAGCAGCGTACAGGGAACCGGGGAGCTGTTTTTT,CASSVQGTGELFF
-,TRBV10-2,TRBJ1-1,TRBD1,TGCGCCAGCGGCACGGGACAGGGGAACACTGAAGCTTTCTTT,CASGTGQGNTEAFF
few,TRBV28,TRBJ2-1,TRBD2,TGTGCCAGCAGCCGGCAGGGAGGGGTATACAATGAGCAGTTCTTC,CASSRQGGVYNEQFF
-,TRBV7-2,TRBJ1-1,-,TGTGCCAGCAGCTTAGCCATTCACACTGAAGCTTTCTTT,CASSLAIHTEAFF
-,TRBV7-9,TRBJ1-1,-,TGTGCCAGCAGCTTAGGGGGTGGGGCAGGCTACAACACTGAAGCTTTCTTT,CASSLGGGAGYNTEAFF
-,TRBV2,TRBJ2-1,TRBD2,TGTGCCAGCAGTGAAGCGCTTCGCGGCAGGACTAGCGGGGGCCAACTCACCAATGAGCAGTTCTTC,CASSEALRGRTSGGQLTNEQFF
-,TRBV7-2,TRBJ1-1,TRBD1,TGTGCCAGCAGCTTAGGCAGGGGGCGCCAGGATTCCCGAGCTTTCTTT,CASSLGRGRQDSRAFF
-,TRBV11-2,TRBJ2-5,TRBD2,TGTGCCAGCAGCCCATATAGGACTAGCGGGGGGGCCAGCCGGACCCAGTACTTC,CASSPYRTSGGASRTQYF
-,TRBV18,TRBJ1-4,TRBD1,TGTGCCAGCTCACGAACCGGGACAGGGCATGAAAAACTGTTTTTT,CASSRTGTGHEKLFF
-,TRBV5-4,TRBJ2-1,-,TGTGCCAGCAGCGCAAACTTGGTATATGAGCAGTTCTTC,CASSANLVYEQFF
-,TRBV6-5,TRBJ2-2,TRBD2,TGTGCCAGCGGGGGGGGGATCACCGGGGAGCTGTTTTTT,CASGGGITGELFF
-,TRBV5-4,TRBJ2-3,TRBD2,TGTGCCAGCAGCCACCCGTTCGGGCTAGCGGAAAGCACAGATACGCAGTATTTT,CASSHPFGLAESTDTQYF
-,TRBV10-1,TRBJ2-7,-,TGCGCCAGCAGTGAGTCAAGGCACAGCCTGAGCGAGCAGTACTTC,CASSESRHSLSEQYF
-,TRBV9,TRBJ2-7,TRBD2,TGTGCCAGCAGCGTTGGACTAGCGGGAGGGCACGAGCAGTACTTC,CASSVGLAGGHEQYF
-,TRBV7-6,TRBJ2-7,TRBD1,TGTGCCAGCAGCTTCCGGGACAGGGACGAGCAGTACTTC,CASSFRDRDEQYF
-,TRBV7-2,TRBJ1-2,-,TGTGCCAGCAGCTTAGGTCCAGGGGTGGACTATGGCTACACCTTC,CASSLGPGVDYGYTF
-,TRBV19,TRBJ2-3,TRBD1,TGTGCCAGTAGGAGACTTACAGGGGGCACAGATACGCAGTATTTT,CASRRLTGGTDTQYF
-,TRBV6-1,TRBJ1-5,-,TGTGCCAGCAGTGAGGCCCCCTCCTATCCCGGGGAGGACGATCAGCCCCAGCATTTT,CASSEAPSYPGEDDQPQHF
-,TRBV7-8,TRBJ1-2,TRBD1,TGTGCCAGCAGCCAGGGACAGGGGTTAAGGGATGGCTACACCTTC,CASSQGQGLRDGYTF
-,TRBV9,TRBJ2-1,-,TGTGCCAGCAGCGCCAGGACTGTATACAATGAGCAGTTCTTC,CASSARTVYNEQFF